Listed below are T cell receptor beta chains from one sample, sequenced in a study of blood T cell repertoires in COVID-19. The assay was immunoSEQ multiplex PCR, and TCRdb's table has in-frame clones only and misses some. Here the sample spans about 230,000 clones, more than 75% being singletons. Sequencing was done on a sample of peripheral blood. These receptor sequences come from a man aged 50 to 59 with COVID-19, enrolled during active disease. Each CDR3 is given with its conserved first and last residue. The D gene is left open where the match is weak. Size values are once, few and many counts, or a class for expanded clones, and some rows have none.

V gene	clone size	D gene	J gene	CDR3 length	CDR3 DNA	CDR3 protein
TRBV7-9	NA	TRBD2	TRBJ2-1	17	TGTGCCAGCAGCTTCCGACTAGCGGGGGAGAGTCGAAATGAGCAGTTCTTC	CASSFRLAGESRNEQFF
TRBV9	NA	NA	TRBJ2-2	14	TGTGCCAGCAGCGTAGGACTTTATACCGGGGAGCTGTTTTTT	CASSVGLYTGELFF
TRBV7-2	NA	TRBD2	TRBJ2-2	15	TGTGCCAGCAGCTTCGGACTAGCAGGCACCGGGGAGCTGTTTTTT	CASSFGLAGTGELFF
TRBV7-2	NA	NA	TRBJ2-1	14	TGTGCCAGCTCCTTCGGGGGGCCCTACAATGAGCAGTTCTTC	CASSFGGPYNEQFF
TRBV2	few	NA	TRBJ2-7	14	TGTGCCAGCAGGAGACAGGAACTTCTATACGAGCAGTACTTC	CASRRQELLYEQYF
TRBV3-1/TRBV3-2	NA	NA	TRBJ1-6	14	TGTGCCAGCAGCCAAACAGACACAAATTCACCCCTCCACTTT	CASSQTDTNSPLHF
TRBV10-1	NA	NA	TRBJ1-6	20	TGCGCCAGCAGTGAGTCTGGTTGGGGCCCTGGGATTATAGTGAATTCACCCCTCCACTTT	CASSESGWGPGIIVNSPLHF
TRBV15	NA	NA	TRBJ2-1	15	TGTGCCACCAGCAGAGATATCGCGGCCTACAATGAGCAGTTCTTC	CATSRDIAAYNEQFF
TRBV2	NA	TRBD1	TRBJ1-1	14	TGTGCCAGCAGGGGGACAGGGGTGAACACTGAAGCTTTCTTT	CASRGTGVNTEAFF
TRBV19	NA	TRBD2	TRBJ2-1	15	TGTGCCAGTAGTGATGTAGCGGGGGGACTGGGGGAGCAGTTCTTC	CASSDVAGGLGEQFF
TRBV19	NA	NA	TRBJ2-5	16	TGTGCCAGTAGTGAGCTACAGGCCAGGTTTGGGGAGACCCAGTACTTC	CASSELQARFGETQYF
TRBV4-1	NA	NA	TRBJ1-2	14	TGCGCCAGCAGCCAAGACGTGCAGGGGTATGGCTACACCTTC	CASSQDVQGYGYTF
TRBV6-5	NA	TRBD1	TRBJ1-3	16	TGTGCCAGCAGTTATTCACAGGGGGCGGCTGGAAACACCATATATTTT	CASSYSQGAAGNTIYF
TRBV27	NA	TRBD1	TRBJ1-6	15	TGTGCCAGCAGTGTGGGACAGGGTGCTAATTCACCCCTCCACTTT	CASSVGQGANSPLHF
TRBV6-1	NA	NA	TRBJ1-5	15	TGTGCCAGCAGGCCCTCCCGGGGGGCCTATCAGCCCCAGCATTTT	CASRPSRGAYQPQHF
TRBV5-1	NA	TRBD2	TRBJ2-3	15	TGCGCCAGCAGCTTGGGACTAGCGTTGCTAGGCACGCAGTATTTT	CASSLGLALLGTQYF